These 10 T cell receptor beta chains were all obtained from the same sample, sequenced in a study of blood T cell repertoires in COVID-19. Repertoires were generated with immunoSEQ multiplex PCR, while TCRdb's copy carries only in-frame clones and drops some. The sample has 300,000 to 400,000 clones, around 91% seen once. The sequencing sample was made of peripheral blood. These receptors were taken from a woman under 30 who had recovered from COVID-19.

This clone has a handful of counts. V usage is TRBV4-3 and J usage is TRBJ2-1, with unresolved D. This CDR3 spans 14 amino acids. Between the trimmed V and J ends, which lost 2 bases and 5 bases, there was a span of 10 bases. Germline V gives CDR1 LGHNA, CDR2 YSLEER. The CDR3 here is CASSQNLENNEQFF. CDR3 DNA: TGCGCCAGCAGCCAAAACCTAGAAAACAATGAGCAGTTCTTC.

The chain links TRBV5-6 to TRBJ1-2; the D gene is possibly TRBD1 (5 bases). This CDR3 has 12 amino acids. The V end lost 5 bases, the J end lost 2 bases, and 7 bases lay between the germline ends. Germline V gives CDR1 SGHDT, CDR2 YYEEEE. The chain's CDR3 is CASSQGNYGYTF. CDR3 nucleotides: TGTGCCAGCAGTCAGGGAAACTATGGCTACACCTTC.

The genes are TRBV2 and TRBJ1-3, with D possibly matching TRBD1 (6 bases). CDR1 and CDR2 (germline): SNHLY, FYNNEI. This CDR3 has 15 amino acids. The germline V and J ends were trimmed by 7 bases and 0 bases, with 13 bases remaining between them. CDR3 in amino acids: CASTLTGNSGNTIYF. CDR3 nucleotides: TGTGCCAGCACCCTTACAGGGAACTCTGGAAACACCATATATTTT.

As concerns this clone: Other DNA sequences within the sample encode an identical CDR3. The chain recombines TRBV11-3 with TRBJ2-5; TRBD2 aligns across 10 bases. After removal of 1 base from V and 2 bases from J, the junction contained 1 base not matched to a gene. The length of the CDR3 is 15 residues. CDR1 is SGHNT and CDR2 is YENEEA in the germline V gene. Here the CDR3 reads CASSLVLAGQETQYF. For the CDR3, the DNA is TGTGCCAGCAGCTTAGTACTAGCGGGACAAGAGACCCAGTACTTC.

The genes are TRBV2 and TRBJ2-3; D unclear. The CDR3 extends over 14 amino acids. The germline V gene has CDR1 SNHLY and CDR2 FYNNEI. V was trimmed by 2 bases and J by 2 bases, leaving 8 bases between them. In DNA form, the CDR3 reads TGTGCCAGCAGTGAATCGGGTTACACAGATACGCAGTATTTT. Amino acid sequence: CASSESGYTDTQYF.

The V call is TRBV15, the J call TRBJ2-1, with TRBD2 matching over 13 bases. The V gene's germline CDR1 is LNHNV and CDR2 YYDKDF (reference sequence). This CDR3 contains 17 residues. Trimming removed 5 bases from V and 8 bases from J; junction bases left unmatched: 12. CDR3 residues: CATSVDTGTSGTDEQFF. The DNA of the CDR3 is TGTGCCACCAGCGTCGATACCGGGACTAGCGGGACGGATGAGCAGTTCTTC.

This rearrangement joins TRBV4-1 to TRBJ2-1; D is uncertain. The CDR3 sequence is 13 residues long. V was trimmed by 2 bases and J by 8 bases, leaving 10 bases between them. Germline V lookup: CDR1 MGHRA, CDR2 YSYEKL. CDR3 in DNA: TGCGCCAGCAGCCAATTACGCGGTGATGAGCAGTTCTTC. Translation gives CASSQLRGDEQFF.

This chain connects TRBV5-4 to TRBJ2-1; 11 positions agree with TRBD2. This CDR3 contains 18 residues. Germline V gene lookup returns CDR1 SGHNT and CDR2 YYREEE (reference sequence). The junction had 7 bases not matched to a gene; V was cut back by 0 bases and J by 2 bases. Written as DNA, the CDR3 is TGTGCCAGCAGCTTGGCTTCAGGACTAGCGGGCACCTACAATGAGCAGTTCTTC. Amino acid sequence: CASSLASGLAGTYNEQFF.

This clone was counted once. This sequence joins TRBV27 and TRBJ2-5; 9 positions match TRBD2. The CDR3 runs to 15 residues. CDR1 is MNHEY, CDR2 SMNVEV, per germline (reference sequence). The V gene end was trimmed by 5 bases and the J gene end by 5 bases; junction bases not matched to a gene: 9. CDR3 loop: CASSPGTSWWETQYF. The CDR3 DNA sequence: TGTGCCAGCAGTCCGGGGACTAGCTGGTGGGAGACCCAGTACTTC.

The rearrangement links TRBV5-1 to TRBJ2-1; the match to TRBD1 covers 9 bases. The CDR3 runs 13 residues. The trim removed 5 bases at V and 8 bases at J, leaving 5 bases unmatched. Germline V gene sequence: CDR1 SGHRS, CDR2 YFSETQ. CDR3 nucleotides: TGCGCCAGCAGTCTTACAGGGGGCGATGAGCAGTTCTTC. Translating gives CASSLTGGDEQFF. Supplemented by reference TRBV5-1 and TRBJ2-1, the full variable domain reads KAGVTQTPRYLIKTRGQQVTLSCSPISGHRSVSWYQQTPGQGLQFLFEYFSETQRNKGNFPGRFSGRQFSNSRSEMNVSTLELGDSALYLCASSLTGGDEQFFGPGTRLTVL.